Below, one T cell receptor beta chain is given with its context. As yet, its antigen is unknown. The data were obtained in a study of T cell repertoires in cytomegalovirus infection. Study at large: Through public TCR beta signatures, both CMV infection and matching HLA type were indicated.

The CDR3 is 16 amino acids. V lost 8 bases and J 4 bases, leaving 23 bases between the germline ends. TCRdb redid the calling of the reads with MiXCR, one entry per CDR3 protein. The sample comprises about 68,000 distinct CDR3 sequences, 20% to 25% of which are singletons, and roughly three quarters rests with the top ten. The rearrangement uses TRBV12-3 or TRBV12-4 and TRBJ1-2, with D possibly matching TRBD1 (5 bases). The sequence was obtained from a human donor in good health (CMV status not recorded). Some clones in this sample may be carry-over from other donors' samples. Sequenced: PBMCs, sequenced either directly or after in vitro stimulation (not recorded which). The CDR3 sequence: CASGPRVGASIYGYTF. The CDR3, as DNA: TGTGCCAGCGGTCCCCGTGTAGGGGCCTCCATCTATGGCTACACCTTC.